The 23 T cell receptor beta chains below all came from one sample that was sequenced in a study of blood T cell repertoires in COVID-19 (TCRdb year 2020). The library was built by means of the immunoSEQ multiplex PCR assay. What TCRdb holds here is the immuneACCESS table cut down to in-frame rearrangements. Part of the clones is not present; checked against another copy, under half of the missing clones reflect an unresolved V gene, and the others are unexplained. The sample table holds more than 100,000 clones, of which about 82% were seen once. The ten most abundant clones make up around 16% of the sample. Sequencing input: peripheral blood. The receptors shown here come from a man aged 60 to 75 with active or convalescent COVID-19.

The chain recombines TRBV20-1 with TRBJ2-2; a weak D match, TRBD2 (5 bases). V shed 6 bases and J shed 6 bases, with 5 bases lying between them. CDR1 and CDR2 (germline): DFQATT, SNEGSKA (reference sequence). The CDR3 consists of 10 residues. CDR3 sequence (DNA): TGCAGTGCGGAGGCCGGGGAGCTGTTTTTT. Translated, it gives CSAEAGELFF.

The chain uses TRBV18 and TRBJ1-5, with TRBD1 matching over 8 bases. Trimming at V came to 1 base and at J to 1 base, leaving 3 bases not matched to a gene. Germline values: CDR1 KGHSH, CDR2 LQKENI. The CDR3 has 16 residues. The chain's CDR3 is CASSPLGQGSNQPQHF. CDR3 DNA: TGTGCCAGCTCACCACTCGGACAGGGAAGCAATCAGCCCCAGCATTTT.

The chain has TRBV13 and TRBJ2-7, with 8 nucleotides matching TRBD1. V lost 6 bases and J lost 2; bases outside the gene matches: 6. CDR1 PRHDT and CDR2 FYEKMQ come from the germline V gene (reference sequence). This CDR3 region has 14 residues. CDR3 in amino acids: CASRLRDRTYEQYF. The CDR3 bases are TGTGCCAGCAGATTGAGGGACAGGACCTACGAGCAGTACTTC.

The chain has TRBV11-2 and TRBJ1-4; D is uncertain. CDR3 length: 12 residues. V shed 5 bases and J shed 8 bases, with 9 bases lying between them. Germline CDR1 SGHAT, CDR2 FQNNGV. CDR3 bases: TGTGCCAGCAGCCAAGTAGAGGAAAAACTGTTTTTT. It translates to CASSQVEEKLFF.

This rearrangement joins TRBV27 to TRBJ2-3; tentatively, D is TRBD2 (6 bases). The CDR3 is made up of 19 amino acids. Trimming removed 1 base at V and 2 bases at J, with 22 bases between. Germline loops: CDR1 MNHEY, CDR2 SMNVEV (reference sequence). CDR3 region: CASSLYFPPAGPNTDTQYF. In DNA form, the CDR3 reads TGTGCCAGCAGTTTATATTTCCCCCCGGCGGGACCAAACACAGATACGCAGTATTTT.

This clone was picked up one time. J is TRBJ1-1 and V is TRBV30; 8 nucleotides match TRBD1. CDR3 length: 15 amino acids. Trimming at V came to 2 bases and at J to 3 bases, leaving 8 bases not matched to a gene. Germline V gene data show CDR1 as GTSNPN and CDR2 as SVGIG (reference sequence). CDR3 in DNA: TGTGCCTGGAGTCAAGCGACAGGGGAGGACACTGAAGCTTTCTTT. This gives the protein CAWSQATGEDTEAFF.

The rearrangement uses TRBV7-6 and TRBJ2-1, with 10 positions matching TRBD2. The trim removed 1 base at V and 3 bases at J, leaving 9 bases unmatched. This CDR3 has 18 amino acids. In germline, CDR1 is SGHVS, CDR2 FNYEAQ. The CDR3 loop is CASSLVLGLAGVYNEQFF. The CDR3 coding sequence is TGTGCCAGCAGCTTAGTCCTTGGGCTAGCGGGAGTCTACAATGAGCAGTTCTTC.

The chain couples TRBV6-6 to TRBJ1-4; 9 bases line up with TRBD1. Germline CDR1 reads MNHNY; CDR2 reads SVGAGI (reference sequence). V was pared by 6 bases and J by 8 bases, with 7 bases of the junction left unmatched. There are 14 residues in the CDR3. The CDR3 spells CASSVQGAWEKLFF. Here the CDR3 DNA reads TGTGCCAGCAGCGTACAGGGGGCATGGGAAAAACTGTTTTTT.

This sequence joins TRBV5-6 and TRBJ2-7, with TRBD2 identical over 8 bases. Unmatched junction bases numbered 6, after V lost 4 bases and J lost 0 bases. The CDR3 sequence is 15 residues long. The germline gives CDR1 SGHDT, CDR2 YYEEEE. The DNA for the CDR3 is TGTGCCAGCAGCCTTATAGCGGGAAGCTCCTACGAGCAGTACTTC. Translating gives CASSLIAGSSYEQYF.

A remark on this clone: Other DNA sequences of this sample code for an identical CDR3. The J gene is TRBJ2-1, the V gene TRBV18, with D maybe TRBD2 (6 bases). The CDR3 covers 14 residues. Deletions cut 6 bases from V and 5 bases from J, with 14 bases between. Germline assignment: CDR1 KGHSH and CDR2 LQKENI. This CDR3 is CASSPGTGDNEQFF. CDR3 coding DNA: TGTGCCAGCTCCCCAGGTACGGGGGACAATGAGCAGTTCTTC.

CDR3 protein: CATSGLRVTGELFF. CDR3 coding DNA: TGTGCCACCAGTGGTCTCAGGGTTACCGGGGAGCTGTTTTTT. The gene calls are TRBV24-1 and TRBJ2-2; maybe TRBD1 (5 bases). Germline V gene sequence: CDR1 KGHDR, CDR2 SFDVKD. The CDR3 extends over 14 amino acids. Deletions cut 5 bases from V and 5 bases from J, with 11 bases between.

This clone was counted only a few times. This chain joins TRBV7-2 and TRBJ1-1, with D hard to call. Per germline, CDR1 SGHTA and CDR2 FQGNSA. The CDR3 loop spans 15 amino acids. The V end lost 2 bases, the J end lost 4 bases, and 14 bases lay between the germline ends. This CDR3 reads CASSLPPVGRTEAFF. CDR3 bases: TGTGCCAGCAGCTTACCCCCCGTGGGCCGCACTGAAGCTTTCTTT.

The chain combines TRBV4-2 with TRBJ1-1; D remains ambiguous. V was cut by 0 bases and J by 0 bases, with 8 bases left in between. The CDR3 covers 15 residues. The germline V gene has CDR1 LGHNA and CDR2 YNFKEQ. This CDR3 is CASSQDTQMNTEAFF. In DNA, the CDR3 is TGTGCCAGCAGCCAAGATACCCAGATGAACACTGAAGCTTTCTTT.

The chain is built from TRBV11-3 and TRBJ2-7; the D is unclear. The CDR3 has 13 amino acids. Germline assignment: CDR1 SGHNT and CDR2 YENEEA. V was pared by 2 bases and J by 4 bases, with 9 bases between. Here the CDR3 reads CASSLQEEYEQYF. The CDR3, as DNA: TGTGCCAGCAGCTTACAAGAGGAGTACGAGCAGTACTTC.

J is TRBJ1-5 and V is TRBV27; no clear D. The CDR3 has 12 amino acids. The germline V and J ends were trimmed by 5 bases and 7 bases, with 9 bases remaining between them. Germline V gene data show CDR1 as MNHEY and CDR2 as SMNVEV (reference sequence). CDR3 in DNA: TGTGCCAGCAGTCCGACCGGGCAGCCCCAGCATTTT. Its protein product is CASSPTGQPQHF.

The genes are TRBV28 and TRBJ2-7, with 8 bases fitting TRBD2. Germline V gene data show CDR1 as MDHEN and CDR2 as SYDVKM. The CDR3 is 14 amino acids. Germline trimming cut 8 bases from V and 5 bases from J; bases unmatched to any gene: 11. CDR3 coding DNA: TGTGCCAGCCACACTACGGGAGGGCCCCACGAGCAGTACTTC. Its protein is CASHTTGGPHEQYF.

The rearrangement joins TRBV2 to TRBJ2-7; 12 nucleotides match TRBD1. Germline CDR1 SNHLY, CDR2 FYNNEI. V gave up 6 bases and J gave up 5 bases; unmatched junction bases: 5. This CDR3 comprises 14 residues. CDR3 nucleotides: TGTGCCAGCAGGGACGGGACAGGGGGCGACGAGCAGTACTTC. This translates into CASRDGTGGDEQYF.

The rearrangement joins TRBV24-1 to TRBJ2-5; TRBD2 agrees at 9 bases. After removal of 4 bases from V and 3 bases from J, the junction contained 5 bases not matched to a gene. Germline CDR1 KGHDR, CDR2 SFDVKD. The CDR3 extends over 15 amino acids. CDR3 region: CATSEGLAREETQYF. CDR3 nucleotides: TGTGCCACCAGTGAAGGACTAGCGCGTGAAGAGACCCAGTACTTC.

The CDR3 reads CASSILAGGDTQYF. In nucleotides, the CDR3 is TGTGCCAGCAGCATACTAGCGGGAGGGGATACGCAGTATTTT. V gene TRBV7-2 combines with J gene TRBJ2-3, with 13 bases identical to TRBD2. Trimming took 5 bases from V and 6 from J; bases not matched to a gene: 2. Per germline, CDR1 SGHTA and CDR2 FQGNSA. The CDR3 extends over 14 amino acids.

The CDR3 region is CASSPGGSSYNEQFF. CDR3 nucleotide sequence: TGTGCCAGCAGCCCCGGCGGCAGCTCCTACAATGAGCAGTTCTTC. The chain uses TRBV9 and TRBJ2-1; D remains unclear. V lost 4 bases and J lost 0, with 11 bases in between. From germline, CDR1 is SGDLS and CDR2 YYNGEE. The CDR3 has 15 residues.

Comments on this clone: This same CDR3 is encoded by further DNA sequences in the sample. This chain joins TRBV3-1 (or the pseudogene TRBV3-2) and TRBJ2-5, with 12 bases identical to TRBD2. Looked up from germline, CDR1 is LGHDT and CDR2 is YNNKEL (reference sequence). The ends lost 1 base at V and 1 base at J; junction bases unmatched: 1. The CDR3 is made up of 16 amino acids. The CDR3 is CASSQGLAGAQETQYF. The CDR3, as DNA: TGTGCCAGCAGCCAAGGACTAGCGGGGGCCCAAGAGACCCAGTACTTC.

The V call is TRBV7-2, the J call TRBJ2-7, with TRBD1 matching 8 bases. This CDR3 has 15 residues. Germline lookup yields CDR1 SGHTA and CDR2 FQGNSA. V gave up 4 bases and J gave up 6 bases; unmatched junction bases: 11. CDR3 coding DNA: TGTGCCAGCAGCTACCCCAGGGGGCGTCCGGGCGAGCAGTACTTC. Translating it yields CASSYPRGRPGEQYF.

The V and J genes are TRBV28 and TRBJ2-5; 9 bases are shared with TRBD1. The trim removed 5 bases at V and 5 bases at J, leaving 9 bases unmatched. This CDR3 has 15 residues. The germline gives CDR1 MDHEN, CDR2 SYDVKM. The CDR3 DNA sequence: TGTGCCAGCAGTACCCCACAGGGGGCGCGCGAGACCCAGTACTTC. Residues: CASSTPQGARETQYF.